Listed below are T cell receptor beta chains from one sample, sequenced in a study of cytomegalovirus exposure and HLA in healthy donors. The protocol was immunoSEQ multiplex PCR, while the TCRdb copy is restricted to in-frame clones and leaves out a portion. The sample carries 150,000 to 200,000 clones, 86% recorded once. Specimen: PBMCs. The receptor source for this set is a man younger than 45 in good health and CMV-seropositive. Both conserved end residues are part of each CDR3. The D gene is left open where the match is weak. Clone size is shown for a subset of rows, as once, few, many or a class of expanded clone.

D: .; size: .; J: TRBJ2-5; V: TRBV7-9; CDR3: CASSLVQWETQYF; DNA: TGTGCCAGCAGCTTGGTGCAGTGGGAGACCCAGTACTTC
D: TRBD2; size: .; J: TRBJ2-7; V: TRBV7-2; CDR3: CASSPNGSGLAGGFEQYF; DNA: TGTGCCAGCAGCCCCAATGGCTCGGGACTAGCGGGAGGTTTCGAGCAGTACTTC
D: .; size: many; J: TRBJ1-2; V: TRBV30; CDR3: CAWSVWMGGTAYGYTF; DNA: TGTGCCTGGAGTGTCTGGATGGGGGGAACGGCGTATGGCTACACCTTC
D: .; size: .; J: TRBJ2-7; V: TRBV9; CDR3: CASSVGEAVYEQYF; DNA: TGTGCCAGCAGCGTAGGGGAAGCGGTCTACGAGCAGTACTTC
D: .; size: .; J: TRBJ1-2; V: TRBV5-4; CDR3: CASSLAGAGGYTF; DNA: TGTGCCAGCAGCTTGGCAGGGGCCGGTGGCTACACCTTC
D: TRBD2; size: .; J: TRBJ2-1; V: TRBV29-1; CDR3: CSVYGTSGTREQFF; DNA: TGCAGCGTTTACGGGACTAGCGGGACCCGAGAGCAGTTCTTC
D: .; size: once; J: TRBJ2-1; V: TRBV27; CDR3: CASSPGTRGNEQFF; DNA: TGTGCCAGCAGTCCTGGGACCAGAGGGAATGAGCAGTTCTTC
D: .; size: .; J: TRBJ2-3; V: TRBV7-2; CDR3: CASSLGVNTDTQYF; DNA: TGTGCCAGCAGCTTAGGCGTCAACACAGATACGCAGTATTTT
D: .; size: .; J: TRBJ1-1; V: TRBV7-2; CDR3: CASSRGRENTEAFF; DNA: TGTGCCAGCAGCCGAGGACGGGAAAACACTGAAGCTTTCTTT
D: .; size: once; J: TRBJ2-3; V: TRBV2; CDR3: CATKNTGYATDTQYF; DNA: TGTGCCACCAAAAACACCGGGTATGCCACAGATACGCAGTATTTT
D: TRBD1; size: .; J: TRBJ2-1; V: TRBV7-3; CDR3: CASSPTGANNEQFF; DNA: TGTGCCAGCAGTCCGACAGGGGCGAACAATGAGCAGTTCTTC
D: .; size: .; J: TRBJ1-1; V: TRBV4-1; CDR3: CASSQRGYSEAFF; DNA: TGCGCCAGCAGCCAAAGGGGATACTCTGAAGCTTTCTTT
D: .; size: .; J: TRBJ2-3; V: TRBV9; CDR3: CASSALPGTSGTDTQYF; DNA: TGTGCCAGCAGCGCGCTCCCCGGGACTTCAGGCACAGATACGCAGTATTTT
D: .; size: .; J: TRBJ1-1; V: TRBV7-3; CDR3: CASSLEGVTEAFF; DNA: TGTGCCAGCAGCTTAGAAGGGGTGACTGAAGCTTTCTTT